The rows below give T cell receptor beta chains drawn from one sample of a study of cytomegalovirus exposure and HLA in healthy donors. The table came from immunoSEQ multiplex PCR; TCRdb's copy has only in-frame clones and leaves some out. The sample holds about 130,000 clones; less than 80% are singletons and the top ten take under 5.5%. Sequencing input: PBMCs. These receptors originate from a man in his forties or fifties in good health and CMV-seropositive. The CDR3 runs from the conserved cysteine through the conserved F or W. D genes are given only for firm matches. Some rows mark clone size as missing; the rest say once, few, many or name a class of expanded clone.

TRBJ2-3 | - | TRBD1 | TRBV5-1 | CASSFLTGEPDTQYF | TGCGCCAGCAGCTTTCTGACAGGGGAACCAGATACGCAGTATTTT
TRBJ1-5 | - | - | TRBV16 | CASSAVGSQIEPQHF | TGTGCCAGCAGCGCCGTGGGCAGCCAAATTGAGCCCCAGCATTTT
TRBJ2-2 | - | TRBD1 | TRBV6-8 | CASSYSQFQGATGELFF | TGTGCCAGCAGTTACTCGCAGTTTCAGGGGGCGACCGGGGAGCTGTTTTTT
TRBJ1-1 | few | TRBD1 | TRBV2 | CASSRQGTNTEAFF | TGTGCCAGCAGTCGACAGGGAACGAACACTGAAGCTTTCTTT
TRBJ2-1 | - | - | TRBV10-1 | CASSESDGRRVNEQFF | TGCGCCAGCAGTGAGTCCGACGGCCGGAGGGTCAATGAGCAGTTCTTC
TRBJ1-4 | - | TRBD1 | TRBV6-5 | CASSSETGGNEKLFF | TGTGCCAGCAGCTCCGAAACAGGGGGGAATGAAAAACTGTTTTTT
TRBJ1-4 | few | TRBD1 | TRBV7-9 | CASSLTDRVKEKLFF | TGTGCCAGCAGCTTAACGGACAGGGTAAAAGAAAAACTGTTTTTT
TRBJ1-2 | - | - | TRBV6-5 | CASSYGSGRPLGYTF | TGTGCCAGCAGTTACGGGTCAGGGAGGCCCTTGGGCTACACCTTC
TRBJ2-7 | few | - | TRBV7-6 | CASSLFGEEQYF | TGTGCCAGCAGCCTCTTTGGAGAGGAGCAGTACTTC
TRBJ2-7 | - | - | TRBV20-1 | CSATRLGEQYF | TGCAGTGCGACTAGACTGGGGGAGCAGTACTTC
TRBJ2-7 | - | TRBD2 | TRBV5-8 | CASSLWVAGAYEQYF | TGTGCCAGCAGCTTGTGGGTAGCGGGAGCCTACGAGCAGTACTTC
TRBJ1-2 | - | TRBD1 | TRBV14 | CASSQSGTGFGYTF | TGTGCCAGCAGCCAATCCGGGACAGGGTTTGGCTACACCTTC
TRBJ1-5 | few | - | TRBV7-8 | CASSLEQARGEPQHF | TGTGCCAGCAGCTTAGAGCAGGCCCGGGGGGAGCCCCAGCATTTT
TRBJ1-1 | - | - | TRBV5-4 | CASNEQGFEAFF | TGTGCCAGCAACGAACAGGGTTTTGAAGCTTTCTTT
TRBJ1-2 | - | TRBD1 | TRBV5-1 | CASSSAGTGFSDYTF | TGCGCCAGCAGCTCTGCCGGGACAGGGTTCTCAGACTACACCTTC
TRBJ2-1 | - | TRBD1 | TRBV6-5 | CASSYSRTGGNEQFF | TGTGCCAGCAGTTATTCGCGGACAGGGGGTAATGAGCAGTTCTTC
TRBJ2-1 | once | TRBD1 | TRBV19 | CAPVVEGQGALNEQFF | TGTGCCCCAGTAGTAGAGGGGCAGGGGGCGTTGAATGAGCAGTTCTTC
TRBJ1-2 | - | - | TRBV5-1 | CASSLGVANYGYTF | TGCGCCAGCAGCTTAGGGGTAGCTAACTATGGCTACACCTTC
TRBJ1-3 | - | - | TRBV4-1 | CASSQENSNPGNTIYF | TGCGCCAGCAGCCAAGAAAATAGTAACCCGGGAAACACCATATATTTT
TRBJ2-1 | - | - | TRBV29-1 | CSVEGRLARNEQFF | TGCAGCGTTGAGGGGCGGCTAGCGAGAAATGAGCAGTTCTTC
TRBJ2-2 | - | - | TRBV9 | CASSAQIWTTNTGELFF | TGTGCCAGCAGCGCACAGATTTGGACTACCAACACCGGGGAGCTGTTTTTT
TRBJ1-1 | few | - | TRBV19 | CASSDPTGGRSEAFF | TGTGCCAGTAGCGACCCCACCGGGGGGCGATCTGAAGCTTTCTTT
TRBJ2-7 | - | - | TRBV11-3 | CASSLRGLQEGYEQYF | TGTGCCAGCAGCTTGAGAGGGCTGCAAGAAGGGTACGAGCAGTACTTC
TRBJ2-6 | - | - | TRBV28 | CASRQGTANVLTF | TGTGCCAGCAGACAGGGTACCGCCAACGTCCTGACTTTC
TRBJ1-1 | few | TRBD1 | TRBV6-5 | CASSYEGGFTEAFF | TGTGCCAGCAGTTACGAAGGGGGCTTCACTGAAGCTTTCTTT
TRBJ2-2 | once | TRBD2 | TRBV4-2 | CASSRGREEGELFF | TGTGCCAGCAGCCGGGGGAGGGAGGAGGGGGAGCTGTTTTTT
TRBJ1-4 | - | - | TRBV6-5 | CASSYGTRGNEKLFF | TGTGCCAGCAGTTACGGGACTAGGGGGAATGAAAAACTGTTTTTT
TRBJ1-1 | - | - | TRBV4-1 | CASSQETRYTEAFF | TGCGCCAGCAGCCAAGAAACTAGGTACACTGAAGCTTTCTTT
TRBJ2-5 | - | TRBD2 | TRBV7-9 | CASSLELAEAGSKETQYF | TGTGCCAGCAGCTTAGAACTAGCGGAGGCGGGGTCAAAAGAGACCCAGTACTTC
TRBJ1-4 | - | - | TRBV7-9 | CASSLDVFMAAATNEKLFF | TGTGCCAGCAGCTTAGACGTTTTTATGGCGGCAGCAACTAATGAAAAACTGTTTTTT
TRBJ2-7 | once | - | TRBV11-3 | CASSLFSGAYEQYF | TGTGCCAGCAGCCTATTCTCCGGGGCCTACGAGCAGTACTTC
TRBJ2-3 | - | TRBD2 | TRBV6-5 | CASSYSAGVETDTQYF | TGTGCCAGCAGTTACTCCGCGGGAGTTGAGACAGATACGCAGTATTTT